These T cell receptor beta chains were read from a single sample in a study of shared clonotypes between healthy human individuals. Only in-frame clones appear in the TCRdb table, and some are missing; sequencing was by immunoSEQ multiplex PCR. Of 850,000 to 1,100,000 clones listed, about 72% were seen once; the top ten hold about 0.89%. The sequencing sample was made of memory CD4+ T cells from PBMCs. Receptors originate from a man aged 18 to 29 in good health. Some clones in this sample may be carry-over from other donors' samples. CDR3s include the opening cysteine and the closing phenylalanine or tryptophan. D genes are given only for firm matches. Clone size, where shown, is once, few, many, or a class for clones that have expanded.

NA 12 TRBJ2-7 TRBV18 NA TGTGCCAGCTCAATACAGGGCTACGAGCAGTACTTC CASSIQGYEQYF
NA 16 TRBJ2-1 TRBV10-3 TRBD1 TGTGCCATCAGTGACGCCGGGACAGCCTCCTACAATGAGCAGTTCTTC CAISDAGTASYNEQFF
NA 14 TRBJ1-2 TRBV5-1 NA TGCGCCAGCAGCTTGGGGCTAACGGAGTATGGCTACACCTTC CASSLGLTEYGYTF
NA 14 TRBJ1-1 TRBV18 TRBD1 TGTGCCAGCTCACGGACAGGCCAGAACACTGAAGCTTTCTTT CASSRTGQNTEAFF
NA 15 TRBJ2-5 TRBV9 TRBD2 TGTGCCAGCAGCGGGACTAGCGGGACCCAAGAGACCCAGTACTTC CASSGTSGTQETQYF
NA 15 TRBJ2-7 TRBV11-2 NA TGTGCCAGCAGCTTAGACGTCAGGGGAACCCACGAGCAGTACTTC CASSLDVRGTHEQYF
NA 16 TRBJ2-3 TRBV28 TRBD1 TGTGCCAGCAGTCCTGGACCGGGACAGGTCACAGATACGCAGTATTTT CASSPGPGQVTDTQYF
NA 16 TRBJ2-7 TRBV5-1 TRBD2 TGCGCCAGCAGCTTGGGGACTAGCGGGAGGTCCTACGAGCAGTACTTC CASSLGTSGRSYEQYF
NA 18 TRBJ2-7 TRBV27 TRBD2 TGTGTCCCAGCCATACCCCCTCTGCGGGAGGTCCACCCCTACGAGCAGTACTTC CVPAIPPLREVHPYEQYF
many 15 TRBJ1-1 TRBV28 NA TGTGCCAGCAGTCCCCAAGGGACACTCGGTGGGTGGGCTTTCTTT CASSPQGTLGGWAFF
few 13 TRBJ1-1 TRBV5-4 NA TGTGCCAGCAGCTTCCACAGGGAGTCTCAAGCTTTCTTT CASSFHRESQAFF
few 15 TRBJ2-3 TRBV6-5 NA TGTGCCAGCAGTTACACGGGGGAAAGCACAGATACGCAGTATTTT CASSYTGESTDTQYF
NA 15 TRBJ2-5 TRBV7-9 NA TGTGCCAGCAGCTTAGCGGAAAGCGTCCCAGAGACCCAGTACTTC CASSLAESVPETQYF
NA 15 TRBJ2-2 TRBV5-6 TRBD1 TGTGCCAGCAGCCCCGGGACAGGTAACACCGGGGAGCTGTTTTTT CASSPGTGNTGELFF
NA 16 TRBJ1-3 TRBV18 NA TGTGCCAGCTCACCTAGTCAGATCAGCTCTGGAAACACCATATATTTT CASSPSQISSGNTIYF
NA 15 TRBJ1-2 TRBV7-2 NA TGTGCCAGCAGCTTAGGGGACCGGCCTAACTATGGCTACACCTTC CASSLGDRPNYGYTF
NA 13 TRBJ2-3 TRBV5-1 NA TGCGCCAGCAGCTTGCAGGCCCACGATACGCAGTATTTT CASSLQAHDTQYF
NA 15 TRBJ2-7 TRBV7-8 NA TGTGCCAGCAGCTTAGATACGGGTACCTCCTACGAGCAGTACTTC CASSLDTGTSYEQYF
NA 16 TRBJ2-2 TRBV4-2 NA TGTGCCAGCAGCCTTTCAGGGACAACGAACACCGGGGAGCTGTTTTTT CASSLSGTTNTGELFF
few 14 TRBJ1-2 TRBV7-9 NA TGTGCCAGCAGCTTTTGGGACGCTAACTATGGCTACACCTTC CASSFWDANYGYTF
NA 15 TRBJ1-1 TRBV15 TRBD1 TGTGCCACCAGCAGAAAGGGACAGGGGGAGACTGAAGCTTTCTTT CATSRKGQGETEAFF
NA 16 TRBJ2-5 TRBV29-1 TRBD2 TGCAGCGTTTGGACTAGCGGGAGGCCTCGCCAAGAGACCCAGTACTTC CSVWTSGRPRQETQYF
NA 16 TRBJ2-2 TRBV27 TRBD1 TGTGCCAGCAGTTCGGACAGGGCACGGAGGCCCGGGGAGCTGTTTTTT CASSSDRARRPGELFF
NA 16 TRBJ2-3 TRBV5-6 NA TGTGCCAGCAGCCCCCGGAGGGGTCCAAGCACAGATACGCAGTATTTT CASSPRRGPSTDTQYF
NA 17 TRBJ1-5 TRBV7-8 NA TGTGCCAGCAGCTCGAGAGCCAGTACTTATAGCAATCAGCCCCAGCATTTT CASSSRASTYSNQPQHF
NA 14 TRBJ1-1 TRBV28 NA TGTGCCAGCAGTTTATCGGGGGGATGGACTGAAGCTTTCTTT CASSLSGGWTEAFF
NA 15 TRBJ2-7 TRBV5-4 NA TGTGCCAGCAGCTTGGATCCGGACAGCTCCTACGAGCAGTACTTC CASSLDPDSSYEQYF
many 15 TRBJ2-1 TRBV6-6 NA TGTGCCAGCAGTTACTTGGGGCAGCTATACAATGAGCAGTTCTTC CASSYLGQLYNEQFF
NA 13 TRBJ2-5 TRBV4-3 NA TGCGCCAGCAGCCTAGCGAGAGGAGAGACCCAGTACTTC CASSLARGETQYF
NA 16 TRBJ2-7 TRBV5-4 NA TGTGCCAGCAGCCTAGGGTCCGGGACCCACTCCTACGAGCAGTACTTC CASSLGSGTHSYEQYF
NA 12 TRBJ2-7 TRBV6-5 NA TGTGCCAGCAGTACCCGCTGGGGTCACTTGTACTTC CASSTRWGHLYF
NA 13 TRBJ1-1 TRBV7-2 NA TGTGCCAGCAGCTTAGGACGGAGACTTGAAGCTTTCTTT CASSLGRRLEAFF
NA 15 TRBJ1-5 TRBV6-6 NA TGTGCCAGCGCCTCCGCGGGGCATAGCAATCAGCCCCAGCATTTT CASASAGHSNQPQHF
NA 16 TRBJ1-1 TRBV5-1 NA TGCGCCAGCAGTCGATCGCCTGGACAGATGAACACTGAAGCTTTCTTT CASSRSPGQMNTEAFF
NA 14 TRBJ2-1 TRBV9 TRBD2 TGTGCCAGCAGCGTAGGGCGGGGGAACAATGAGCAGTTCTTC CASSVGRGNNEQFF
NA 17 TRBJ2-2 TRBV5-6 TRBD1 TGTGCCAGCAGCCGGCAGGGGGCAGGGCAGAACACCGGGGAGCTGTTTTTT CASSRQGAGQNTGELFF
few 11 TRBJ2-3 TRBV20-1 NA TGCAGTGCCCCTCTAGGGGATACGCAGTATTTT CSAPLGDTQYF
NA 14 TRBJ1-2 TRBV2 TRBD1 TGTGCCAGCAGGGAGACAGGGGCCGGGGATGGCTACACCTTC CASRETGAGDGYTF
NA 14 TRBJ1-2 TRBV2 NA TGTGCCAGCACCCCAGGACAAAATAACTATGGCTACACCTTC CASTPGQNNYGYTF
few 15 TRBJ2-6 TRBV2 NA TGTGCCAGCAGCTGGGCCGACTCTGGGGCCAACGTCCTGACTTTC CASSWADSGANVLTF
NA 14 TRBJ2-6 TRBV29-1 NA TGCAGCGCCTACGACAGCTCTGGGGCCAACGTCCTGACTTTC CSAYDSSGANVLTF
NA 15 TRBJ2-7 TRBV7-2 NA TGTGCCAGCAGCTTAGGTCTCGCAGGATTATACGAGCAGTACTTC CASSLGLAGLYEQYF
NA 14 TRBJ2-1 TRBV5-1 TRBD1 TGCGCCAGCTTTTTGGGACAGGGGGCAGGTGAGCAGTTCTTC CASFLGQGAGEQFF
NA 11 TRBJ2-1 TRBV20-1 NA TGCAGTGCTATTCAAGAACTAGAGCAGTTCTTC CSAIQELEQFF
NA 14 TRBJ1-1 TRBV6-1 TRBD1 TGTGCCAGCAGAAGCTACAGGGGGGGCACTGAAGCTTTCTTT CASRSYRGGTEAFF